Each of the 25 T cell receptor beta chains below was sequenced from the same sample in a study of beta chain features in type 1 diabetes. Sequencing targeted expressed TCRB transcripts, as all isolated RNA had been reverse transcribed. This table comes from immunoSEQ multiplex PCR, and its TCRdb copy is limited to in-frame clones, with some not included. The table lists tens of thousands of clones, 30% to 40% of them singletons. Sequenced: stem cell memory CD4+ T cells from blood. All receptors come from a woman between 18 and 29 years old in good health.

This chain joins TRBV9 and TRBJ2-3; D possibly corresponds to TRBD2 (6 bases). Germline values: CDR1 SGDLS, CDR2 YYNGEE. The CDR3 covers 14 residues. V lost 6 bases and J 1 base, leaving 12 bases between the germline ends. The CDR3 protein is CASKRDFRTDTQYF. CDR3 bases: TGTGCCAGCAAAAGGGACTTCCGCACAGATACGCAGTATTTT.

This clone has more than one count but fewer than ten. The chain employs TRBV19 and TRBJ1-2; D gene ambiguous. This CDR3 is 14 amino acids long. V lost 5 bases to trimming and J lost 2 bases, with 12 bases between them. Germline CDR1 LNHDA, CDR2 SQIVND (reference sequence). The CDR3 DNA is TGTGCCAGTAGTCCCGAGACGGGAAACTATGGCTACACCTTC. Translated, it gives CASSPETGNYGYTF.

This clone was counted between two and nine times. V is TRBV5-1 and J is TRBJ2-1; D is possibly TRBD2 (5 bases). Germline V gene lookup returns CDR1 SGHRS and CDR2 YFSETQ. The CDR3 sequence is 15 residues long. Trimming shortened V by 0 bases and J by 6 bases, and 13 bases separated the two germline ends. For the CDR3, the DNA is TGCGCCAGCAGCTTGGAGAGTGGCGGACTCAATGAGCAGTTCTTC. As protein: CASSLESGGLNEQFF. Complete variable domain (other parts from reference TRBV5-1 and TRBJ2-1): KAGVTQTPRYLIKTRGQQVTLSCSPISGHRSVSWYQQTPGQGLQFLFEYFSETQRNKGNFPGRFSGRQFSNSRSEMNVSTLELGDSALYLCASSLESGGLNEQFFGPGTRLTVL.

As DNA, the CDR3 is TGTGCCAGTAGTGACAGGGCTTCCAACACTGAAGCTTTCTTT. This sequence encodes CASSDRASNTEAFF. The chain carries TRBV19 and TRBJ1-1; 7 bases are a match to TRBD1. CDR3 length: 14 residues. Germline CDR1 is LNHDA and CDR2 is SQIVND (reference sequence). The trim removed 5 bases at V and 2 bases at J, leaving 5 bases unmatched.

This rearrangement joins TRBV5-4 to TRBJ2-3, with D perhaps TRBD1 (5 bases). The CDR3 contains 15 residues. From germline, CDR1 is SGHNT and CDR2 YYREEE (reference sequence). V lost 0 bases and J lost 5, with 13 bases in between. The CDR3: CASSLDPREIDTQYF. CDR3 sequence (DNA): TGTGCCAGCAGCTTGGATCCCAGGGAAATAGATACGCAGTATTTT. The full variable domain, in which reference TRBV5-4 and TRBJ2-3 provide the parts outside the CDR3, is ETGVTQSPTHLIKTRGQQVTLRCSSQSGHNTVSWYQQALGQGPQFIFQYYREEENGRGNFPPRFSGLQFPNYSSELNVNALELDDSALYLCASSLDPREIDTQYFGPGTRLTVL.

The J gene is TRBJ2-2, the V gene TRBV7-8, with 7 bases lining up with TRBD1. J gave up 10 bases and V 5 bases, and 10 bases lay outside the gene matches. Germline assignment: CDR1 SGHVS and CDR2 FQNEAQ. CDR3 size: 14 residues. In DNA, the CDR3 is TGTGCCAGCAGCAGACAGGGTTTCGGGGTGGAGCTGTTTTTT. Its protein is CASSRQGFGVELFF.

The rearrangement uses TRBV7-6 and TRBJ2-5, with TRBD2 matching 10 bases. Germline V gives CDR1 SGHVS, CDR2 FNYEAQ. This CDR3 region has 15 residues. Germline trimming cut 6 bases from V and 2 bases from J; bases unmatched to any gene: 6. The DNA of the CDR3 is TGTGCCAGCAGTCCTAGCGGGGGTAATCAAGAGACCCAGTACTTC. It encodes CASSPSGGNQETQYF.

V usage is TRBV5-4 and J usage is TRBJ2-1; 13 bases line up with TRBD2. Germline CDR1 SGHNT, CDR2 YYREEE (reference sequence). Germline trimming cut 4 bases from V and 4 bases from J; bases unmatched to any gene: 2. This CDR3 comprises 15 residues. DNA of the CDR3: TGTGCCAGCAGCCAGGGACTAGCGGGATACAATGAGCAGTTCTTC. Protein product: CASSQGLAGYNEQFF. Supplemented by reference TRBV5-4 and TRBJ2-1, the full variable domain reads ETGVTQSPTHLIKTRGQQVTLRCSSQSGHNTVSWYQQALGQGPQFIFQYYREEENGRGNFPPRFSGLQFPNYSSELNVNALELDDSALYLCASSQGLAGYNEQFFGPGTRLTVL.

This clone was found a few times. The CDR3 protein is CASSPGLAGGQETQYF. In DNA, the CDR3 is TGCGCCAGCAGCCCCGGACTAGCGGGAGGGCAAGAGACCCAGTACTTC. The chain uses TRBV5-1 and TRBJ2-5, with 15 bases that match TRBD2. This CDR3 contains 16 residues. J gave up 2 bases and V 4 bases, and 3 bases lay outside the gene matches. Germline CDR1 SGHRS, CDR2 YFSETQ.

V is TRBV4-1 and J is TRBJ2-6; 8 nucleotides align to TRBD2. Germline CDR1 reads MGHRA; CDR2 reads YSYEKL. This CDR3 region has 18 residues. V lost 0 bases and J lost 4; bases outside the gene matches: 8. CDR3 amino acids: CASSQERRGAAGANVLTF. The CDR3, as DNA: TGCGCCAGCAGCCAAGAAAGGCGGGGGGCAGCCGGGGCCAACGTCCTGACTTTC.

The chain has TRBV2 and TRBJ2-7, with TRBD1 identical over 11 bases. CDR1 is SNHLY and CDR2 is FYNNEI in the germline V gene. This CDR3 contains 15 residues. J was trimmed by 1 base and V by 6 bases; bases with no gene match: 5. CDR3 coding DNA: TGTGCCAGCAGCTTTGGACAGGGGGCATCCTACGAGCAGTACTTC. Translation: CASSFGQGASYEQYF.

This clone was observed a handful of times. The rearrangement uses TRBV5-1 and TRBJ2-6, with 7 bases matching TRBD1. The CDR3 contains 17 residues. CDR1 is SGHRS, CDR2 YFSETQ, per germline. With 4 bases clipped from V and 2 bases from J, the junction kept 9 bases outside the gene matches. Here the CDR3 DNA reads TGCGCCAGCAGCGAAACAGGGGATCTGACTGGGGCCAACGTCCTGACTTTC. Amino acid sequence: CASSETGDLTGANVLTF.

A few counts support this clone. The V and J genes are TRBV7-2 and TRBJ2-5, with 10 bases matching TRBD2. Germline V lookup: CDR1 SGHTA, CDR2 FQGNSA. The ends lost 3 bases at V and 5 bases at J; junction bases unmatched: 6. This CDR3 has 15 residues. The CDR3 coding sequence is TGTGCCAGCAGCTTCAGCGGGGGGGCCCGGGAGACCCAGTACTTC. Translated, it gives CASSFSGGARETQYF.

Only a few counts were recorded for this clone. The chain joins TRBV2 to TRBJ1-2; D is perhaps TRBD1 (5 bases). Trimming removed 7 bases from V and 6 bases from J, with 15 bases in between. This CDR3 has 13 amino acids. Per the germline V gene, CDR1 is SNHLY and CDR2 is FYNNEI. The CDR3 DNA follows: TGTGCCAGCAATCTCCAGGGAGGAGATGGCTACACCTTC. This translates into CASNLQGGDGYTF.

V gene TRBV6-5 combines with J gene TRBJ1-2; 8 positions agree with TRBD1. Germline lookup yields CDR1 MNHEY and CDR2 SVGAGI. V lost 5 bases to trimming and J lost 6 bases; unmatched junction nucleotides: 5. This CDR3 is 13 amino acids long. The CDR3 loop is CASSRQGWNGYTF. The CDR3 coding sequence is TGTGCCAGCAGTCGACAGGGGTGGAATGGCTACACCTTC.

This chain joins TRBV18 and TRBJ1-3; the D is unclear. CDR1 KGHSH and CDR2 LQKENI come from the germline V gene. Trimming left V 8 bases short and J 3 bases short, with 11 bases between. The CDR3 is made up of 13 amino acids. Here the CDR3 reads CASTERLGNTIYF. CDR3 nucleotides: TGTGCCAGCACTGAGAGGCTTGGAAACACCATATATTTT.

This clone was detected only a few times. The V and J genes are TRBV7-2 and TRBJ2-3, with TRBD1 matching 10 bases. V was clipped by 5 bases and J by 6 bases; unmatched bases: 8. Looked up from germline, CDR1 is SGHTA and CDR2 is FQGNSA. This CDR3 spans 15 amino acids. The CDR3 DNA reads as TGTGCCAGCAGCGCGGACAGGGGGGGTATGGATACGCAGTATTTT. Encoded protein: CASSADRGGMDTQYF.

This clone was observed a few times. V usage is TRBV7-2 and J usage is TRBJ1-3; TRBD1 is a possible D gene (5 bases). Germline V CDR1 and CDR2: SGHTA, FQGNSA. V shed 5 bases and J shed 0 bases, with 14 bases lying between them. The CDR3 spans 16 residues. The CDR3 sequence is CASSPQGLSSGNTIYF. CDR3 nucleotides: TGTGCCAGCAGCCCGCAGGGCCTGAGCTCTGGAAACACCATATATTTT.

The chain links TRBV5-1 to TRBJ2-3; 8 nucleotides agree with TRBD1. Germline assignment: CDR1 SGHRS and CDR2 YFSETQ. Trimming took 4 bases from V and 4 from J; bases not matched to a gene: 11. This CDR3 comprises 16 residues. Written as DNA, the CDR3 is TGCGCCAGCAGCGTAACCGGGACAGGAGGTTCAGATACGCAGTATTTT. Residues: CASSVTGTGGSDTQYF. The full variable domain, in which reference TRBV5-1 and TRBJ2-3 provide the parts outside the CDR3, is KAGVTQTPRYLIKTRGQQVTLSCSPISGHRSVSWYQQTPGQGLQFLFEYFSETQRNKGNFPGRFSGRQFSNSRSEMNVSTLELGDSALYLCASSVTGTGGSDTQYFGPGTRLTVL.

As DNA, the CDR3 is TGCGCCAGCAGCTTGGCTGGGACAGGGGCAGATACGCAGTATTTT. It encodes CASSLAGTGADTQYF. The chain has TRBV5-1 and TRBJ2-3; 10 bases fit TRBD1. V lost 0 bases and J lost 4; bases outside the gene matches: 2. Germline loops: CDR1 SGHRS, CDR2 YFSETQ. This CDR3 contains 15 residues.

This chain uses TRBV5-6 with TRBJ1-2, with D perhaps TRBD1 (6 bases). V was cut by 1 base and J by 3 bases, with 7 bases left in between. CDR1 and CDR2 from the germline V gene are SGHDT and YYEEEE. This CDR3 contains 13 residues. The CDR3 region has the DNA TGTGCCAGCAGCTTGAACAGGGACTATGGCTACACCTTC. This encodes CASSLNRDYGYTF.

This clone was picked up a small number of times. V gene TRBV7-8 combines with J gene TRBJ2-2; 8 bases map to TRBD1. V trimming: 5 bases; J trimming: 4 bases; junction bases outside the gene matches: 21. Germline V gene data show CDR1 as SGHVS and CDR2 as FQNEAQ. The CDR3 extends over 20 amino acids. Here the CDR3 reads CASSPRPGQGGRSPTGELFF. CDR3 DNA sequence: TGTGCCAGCAGCCCTAGGCCTGGACAGGGTGGCCGATCGCCCACCGGGGAGCTGTTTTTT. The variable domain in full, completed from reference TRBV7-8 and TRBJ2-2, reads GAGVSQSPRYKVAKRGQDVALRCDPISGHVSLFWYQQALGQGPEFLTYFQNEAQLDKSGLPSDRFFAERPEGSVSTLKIQRTQQEDSAVYLCASSPRPGQGGRSPTGELFFGEGSRLTVL.

The chain links TRBV7-3 to TRBJ2-3; 8 positions match TRBD2. The J segment lost 7 bases and the V segment lost 8 bases, leaving 20 bases of the junction unmatched. Looked up from germline, CDR1 is SGHTA and CDR2 is FQGTGA. The CDR3 runs to 17 residues. The CDR3 loop reads CASPILRKRETQHTQYF. The CDR3 DNA sequence: TGTGCCAGCCCGATTCTTAGGAAGCGGGAGACCCAACATACGCAGTATTTT.

A few counts support this clone. The V call is TRBV11-2, the J call TRBJ2-7; D may be TRBD1 (6 bases). The germline V gene has CDR1 SGHAT and CDR2 FQNNGV. There are 13 residues in the CDR3. Trimming stripped 4 bases from V and 2 bases from J, with 9 bases between. The chain's CDR3 is CASSSRTAYEQYF. DNA for the CDR3: TGTGCCAGCAGCTCTCGGACAGCCTACGAGCAGTACTTC.

The rearrangement joins TRBV29-1 to TRBJ2-5; 7 nucleotides line up with TRBD1. Germline CDR1 is SQVTM and CDR2 is ANQGSEA. The CDR3 consists of 13 residues. With V trimmed by 3 bases and J by 4 bases, 5 bases remained unmatched. The CDR3 loop is CSVERGQRETQYF. The CDR3 DNA reads as TGCAGCGTTGAGAGGGGACAGAGAGAGACCCAGTACTTC.